This T cell receptor beta chain emerged from a study of cytomegalovirus exposure and HLA in healthy donors. Study information: In an earlier analysis, some 110 million unique TCR beta sequences were found from some 180 million T cells.

The PCR used 60 Vbeta and 13 Jbeta primers. Sequencing used immunoSEQ multiplex PCR; TCRdb keeps in-frame clones, though not all of them. The profile shows 55,000 to 85,000 clones, roughly 78% of them singletons. The V gene lost 10 bases and the J gene lost 1 base, with 19 bases spanning the gap. The CDR3 is 15 amino acids. Germline values: CDR1 SNHLY, CDR2 FYNNEI. The sequence derives from a woman between 35 and 50 years old in good health and CMV-seropositive. The rearrangement links TRBV2 to TRBJ1-1; maybe TRBD1 (6 bases). The sequencing input was PBMCs. The CDR3 is CAKEGGKLGNTEAFF. In nucleotides, the CDR3 is TGTGCCAAGGAAGGGGGTAAGCTGGGGAACACTGAAGCTTTCTTT.